This passage covers 3 T cell receptor beta chains from one sample sequenced in a study of human T cells and chemical hapten exposure (dated by TCRdb to the early 2020s). To prepare the library, 5' RACE was applied. Sequenced using an Illumina MiSeq. TCRdb passed the public sequencing reads through fastp at Q25 and MiXCR, retaining productive beta sequences. For every CDR3 protein sequence, its rows merge into one entry that carries the most common genes and DNA. Recorded for this sample are approximately 110,000 distinct CDR3 sequences; approximately 19% of them occurred a single time. Approximately 2.6% of the sample is in the top ten clones. Total RNA was isolated from unfractionated whole blood collected in Tempus Blood RNA tubes. The receptors were gathered from a human donor in good health.

This clonotype came up many times. The chain links TRBV10-2 to TRBJ2-3; 7 bases line up with TRBD2. V shed 2 bases and J 0 bases; nucleotides not matched to a gene: 5. Germline loops: CDR1 WSHSY, CDR2 SAAADI. The CDR3 is 16 amino acids. In DNA form, the CDR3 reads TGCGCCAGCAGTGAGCCTAGCGGACCTAGCACAGATACGCAGTATTTT. Translation gives CASSEPSGPSTDTQYF.

The sample holds many counts of this clonotype. The V gene is TRBV29-1, the J gene TRBJ2-1, with 7 bases matching TRBD2. The CDR3 length is 14 residues. V was pared by 8 bases and J by 4 bases, with 11 bases of the junction left unmatched. CDR1 is SQVTM, CDR2 ANQGSEA, per germline. The DNA of the CDR3 is TGCAGCTCGGGGGGAGCAGGTCTTTACAATGAGCAGTTCTTC. This gives the protein CSSGGAGLYNEQFF.

This clonotype showed up just a few times. The V gene is TRBV29-1, the J gene TRBJ1-4; 7 bases agree with TRBD1. Germline V gene data show CDR1 as SQVTM and CDR2 as ANQGSEA. The length of the CDR3 is 12 residues. The V and J ends lost 5 bases and 7 bases, in that order; junction bases with no gene match: 4. This CDR3 is CSVRYRGEKLFF. The DNA for the CDR3 is TGCAGCGTTCGGTACAGGGGTGAAAAACTGTTTTTT.